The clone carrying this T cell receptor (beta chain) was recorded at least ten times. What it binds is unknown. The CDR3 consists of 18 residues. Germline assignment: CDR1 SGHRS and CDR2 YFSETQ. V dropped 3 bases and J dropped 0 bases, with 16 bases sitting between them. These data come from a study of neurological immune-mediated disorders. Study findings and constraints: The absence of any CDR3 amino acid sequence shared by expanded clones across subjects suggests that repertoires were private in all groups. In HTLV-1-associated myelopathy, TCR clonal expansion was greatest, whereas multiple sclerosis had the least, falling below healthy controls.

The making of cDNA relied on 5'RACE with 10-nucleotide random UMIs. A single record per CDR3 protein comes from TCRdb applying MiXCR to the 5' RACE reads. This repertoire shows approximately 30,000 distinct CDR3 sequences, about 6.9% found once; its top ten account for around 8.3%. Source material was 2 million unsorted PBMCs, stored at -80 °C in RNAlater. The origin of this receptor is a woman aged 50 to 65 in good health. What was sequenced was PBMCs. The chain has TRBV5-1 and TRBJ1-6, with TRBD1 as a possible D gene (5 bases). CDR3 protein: CASSSSFGGTSYNSPLHF. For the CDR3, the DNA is TGCGCCAGCAGCTCCTCGTTTGGGGGAACCTCCTATAATTCACCCCTCCACTTT.